The present entry profiles one T cell receptor beta chain with its context. The CDR3 consists of 16 residues. These data come from a study of blood T cell repertoires in COVID-19. Libraries were prepared by immunoSEQ multiplex PCR; TCRdb keeps only in-frame clonotypes and omits some of them. The sample has about 150,000 clones; 65% to 90% are singletons. The chain recombines TRBV21-1 with TRBJ2-7; the D call of TRBD1 is as the table states it, not checked on the DNA. TRBV21-1 is labeled a pseudogene. The receptor's source is a woman aged 45-65 years with acute or convalescent COVID-19. The sample was peripheral blood. This CDR3 is CASIPTGTGTFCEQYF. The CDR3 nucleotides read TGTGCCAGCATCCCCACCGGGACAGGGACTTTTTGCGAGCAGTACTTC.